The 25 T cell receptor beta chains below come from one sample, sequenced in a study of beta chain features in type 1 diabetes. Study-wide findings and caveats: People with Type 1 diabetes carried modestly yet significantly shorter TCRB CDR3s in all four CD4+ subsets.

Their antigens are not known. The entirety of the isolated RNA underwent reverse transcription, so expressed TCRB transcripts were sequenced. Assay: immunoSEQ multiplex PCR; the TCRdb copy retains only in-frame clones and omits some. The sample carries 500,000 to 650,000 clones, approximately 13% recorded once. The sample consisted of naive CD4+ T cells from blood. These receptors came from a man aged 25-40 years with type 1 diabetes.

This chain connects TRBV2 to TRBJ1-5, with 7 bases that match TRBD1. The CDR3 extends over 14 amino acids. V shed 3 bases and J 5 bases; nucleotides not matched to a gene: 4. CDR1 and CDR2 (germline): SNHLY, FYNNEI. CDR3 protein: CASSEETGYQPQHF. The CDR3 DNA is TGTGCCAGCAGTGAGGAGACAGGGTATCAGCCCCAGCATTTT.

This clone was seen a handful of times. V and J are TRBV7-9 and TRBJ1-1; 7 bases fit TRBD1. The junction had 8 bases not matched to a gene; V was cut back by 8 bases and J by 5 bases. The CDR3 loop spans 13 amino acids. Germline V lookup: CDR1 SEHNR, CDR2 FQNEAQ (reference sequence). DNA for the CDR3: TGTGCCAGCGCTAAAGGGACAGATACTGAAGCTTTCTTT. Its translation is CASAKGTDTEAFF.

The V gene is TRBV7-9, the J gene TRBJ1-6; 8 bases align to TRBD1. The J segment lost 5 bases and the V segment lost 5 bases, leaving 11 bases of the junction unmatched. The CDR3 length is 17 residues. Germline CDR1 SEHNR, CDR2 FQNEAQ (reference sequence). CDR3: CASSPGQGPGNNSPLHF. The CDR3, as DNA: TGTGCCAGCAGCCCCGGACAGGGCCCAGGAAATAATTCACCCCTCCACTTT.

This chain uses TRBV10-3 with TRBJ2-7; 8 nucleotides align to TRBD1. In germline, CDR1 is ENHRY, CDR2 SYGVKD. The trim removed 3 bases at V and 3 bases at J, leaving 1 base unmatched. CDR3 length: 13 amino acids. CDR3 in DNA: TGTGCCATCAGTGAAACAGGGGGCTACGAGCAGTACTTC. Translating gives CAISETGGYEQYF.

The V and J genes are TRBV9 and TRBJ2-2, with 8 nucleotides matching TRBD1. Looked up from germline, CDR1 is SGDLS and CDR2 is YYNGEE. The CDR3 runs to 16 residues. The V segment lost 0 bases and the J segment 7 bases; nucleotides outside the gene matches: 8. The CDR3 reads CASSVGPQGAGGELFF. CDR3 DNA sequence: TGTGCCAGCAGCGTAGGTCCGCAGGGGGCGGGCGGGGAGCTGTTTTTT.

This rearrangement joins TRBV19 to TRBJ1-2; D unresolved. This CDR3 contains 11 residues. V lost 6 bases and J 7 bases, leaving 9 bases between the germline ends. Germline CDR1 and CDR2: LNHDA and SQIVND (reference sequence). The CDR3 loop reads CASREVAGYTF. CDR3 in DNA: TGTGCCAGTAGAGAAGTTGCTGGCTACACCTTC.

The sample holds a few counts of this clone. The chain joins TRBV14 to TRBJ2-2; D gene ambiguous. CDR1 is SGHDN, CDR2 FVKESK, per germline. The CDR3 is made up of 14 amino acids. V lost 2 bases and J 2 bases, leaving 6 bases between the germline ends. CDR3 in amino acids: CASSQQLNTGELFF. DNA of the CDR3: TGTGCCAGCAGCCAACAGCTCAACACCGGGGAGCTGTTTTTT.

A few counts support this clone. This rearrangement joins TRBV23-1 to TRBJ1-2; 8 nucleotides line up with TRBD1. TRBV23-1 is known as an ORF, though its function is uncertain. The CDR3 spans 14 residues. The V gene end was trimmed by 2 bases and the J gene end by 6 bases; junction bases not matched to a gene: 5. In DNA, the CDR3 is TGCGCCAGCAGTCAAGGGCGACAGGGGAATGGCTACACCTTC. It yields the protein CASSQGRQGNGYTF.

The chain combines TRBV11-3 with TRBJ2-7; D is possibly TRBD2 (6 bases). Germline V CDR1 and CDR2: SGHNT, YENEEA. The CDR3 contains 15 residues. V was cut by 6 bases and J by 3 bases, with 18 bases left in between. The CDR3 region has the DNA TGTGCCAGCAGACTAGGCGGGGAAGGACGCTACGAGCAGTACTTC. Amino acid sequence: CASRLGGEGRYEQYF.

V usage is TRBV29-1 and J usage is TRBJ2-7, with D unresolved. Looked up from germline, CDR1 is SQVTM and CDR2 is ANQGSEA. This CDR3 has 11 amino acids. V lost 7 bases to trimming and J lost 2 bases, with 9 bases between them. The CDR3 is CSARKAYEQYF. CDR3 nucleotide sequence: TGCAGCGCGAGGAAGGCCTACGAGCAGTACTTC.

This clone was counted a few times. The sample carries other DNA sequences with the same CDR3. This sequence joins TRBV7-2 and TRBJ2-3; 8 bases map to TRBD2. This CDR3 contains 15 residues. Unmatched junction bases numbered 5, after V lost 6 bases and J lost 0 bases. Germline lookup yields CDR1 SGHTA and CDR2 FQGNSA. As DNA, the CDR3 is TGTGCCAGCAGTTTTAGCGGGGTTAGCACAGATACGCAGTATTTT. Its translation: CASSFSGVSTDTQYF.

This clone has just a few counts. The chain combines TRBV7-9 with TRBJ2-5; 9 bases align to TRBD1. The CDR3 loop spans 14 amino acids. Looked up from germline, CDR1 is SEHNR and CDR2 is FQNEAQ (reference sequence). V lost 5 bases to trimming and J lost 2 bases; unmatched junction nucleotides: 3. The CDR3 nucleotides are TGTGCCAGCAGCCAGGGACAGGGTCAAGAGACCCAGTACTTC. It translates to CASSQGQGQETQYF.

V and J are TRBV6-5 and TRBJ1-1; no reliable D call. Germline V gives CDR1 MNHEY, CDR2 SVGAGI. The germline V and J ends were trimmed by 7 bases and 1 base, with 10 bases remaining between them. The CDR3 covers 13 residues. This chain's CDR3 is CASTHGGNTEAFF. The CDR3 bases are TGTGCCAGCACCCATGGAGGGAACACTGAAGCTTTCTTT.

V is TRBV28 and J is TRBJ2-3; a weak D match, TRBD2 (6 bases). Trimming left V 3 bases short and J 10 bases short, with 11 bases between. This CDR3 spans 12 amino acids. Germline V gene data show CDR1 as MDHEN and CDR2 as SYDVKM. CDR3 amino acids: CASSFGAGPQYF. The CDR3 DNA is TGTGCCAGCAGTTTTGGTGCGGGGCCGCAGTATTTT.

The sample holds a few counts of this clone. The J gene is TRBJ1-5, the V gene TRBV19; D remains ambiguous. Looked up from germline, CDR1 is LNHDA and CDR2 is SQIVND (reference sequence). This CDR3 has 13 amino acids. V lost 7 bases to trimming and J lost 6 bases, with 13 bases between them. CDR3 coding DNA: TGTGCCAGTACCTCAGACACGCGTCAGCCCCAGCATTTT. Encoded protein: CASTSDTRQPQHF.

The gene calls are TRBV9 and TRBJ2-2, with 9 positions matching TRBD2. The V gene's germline CDR1 is SGDLS and CDR2 YYNGEE. V shed 4 bases and J 6 bases; nucleotides not matched to a gene: 13. This CDR3 has 17 amino acids. DNA of the CDR3: TGTGCCAGCAGCCCAGAACCGGAGCGGGGGGTTCCCGGGGAGCTGTTTTTT. Translation gives CASSPEPERGVPGELFF.

V and J are TRBV4-3 and TRBJ2-3; D tentatively fits TRBD1 or TRBD2 (6 bases each). This CDR3 has 16 residues. CDR1 LGHNA and CDR2 YSLEER come from the germline V gene. With 1 base removed from V and 6 bases from J, the gap between germline ends came to 17 bases. The CDR3 loop is CASSQGGGTTADTQYF. CDR3 DNA sequence: TGCGCCAGCAGCCAAGGTGGCGGGACAACCGCGGATACGCAGTATTTT.

This chain connects TRBV30 to TRBJ1-5; weak D call: TRBD1 (5 bases). This CDR3 spans 14 amino acids. Trimming shortened V by 4 bases and J by 3 bases, and 13 bases separated the two germline ends. Germline V lookup: CDR1 GTSNPN, CDR2 SVGIG (reference sequence). The CDR3 nucleotides are TGTGCCTGGAACCCTGGGGGTTACAATCAGCCCCAGCATTTT. Amino acids: CAWNPGGYNQPQHF.

The V call is TRBV7-2, the J call TRBJ1-5; no firm D call. Looked up from germline, CDR1 is SGHTA and CDR2 is FQGNSA. Trimming cost V 5 bases and J 4 bases, with 15 bases left between them. The CDR3 spans 15 residues. CDR3 DNA: TGTGCCAGCAGCCTAATGCCTCTTGGAAATCAGCCCCAGCATTTT. Its translation is CASSLMPLGNQPQHF.

This clone was counted a few times. The chain couples TRBV5-1 to TRBJ2-1, with a weak D call TRBD1 (5 bases). There are 16 residues in the CDR3. Germline CDR1 is SGHRS and CDR2 is YFSETQ. The ends were cut back, 4 bases at V and 0 bases at J, with 14 bases in the middle. The CDR3 spells CASSGRQTRSYNEQFF. The CDR3 nucleotides read TGCGCCAGCAGCGGCAGACAGACCCGCTCCTACAATGAGCAGTTCTTC.

The chain recombines TRBV7-2 with TRBJ2-2, with a possible D match to TRBD1 (5 bases). V lost 5 bases and J lost 6, with 10 bases in between. The CDR3 extends over 13 amino acids. Germline assignment: CDR1 SGHTA and CDR2 FQGNSA. The CDR3 is CASSVQGSGELFF. CDR3 DNA sequence: TGTGCCAGCAGCGTGCAGGGTTCCGGGGAGCTGTTTTTT.

The chain is built from TRBV7-2 and TRBJ1-2; 7 bases line up with TRBD1. The CDR3 totals 14 residues. V was clipped by 5 bases and J by 4 bases; unmatched bases: 7. The germline V gene has CDR1 SGHTA and CDR2 FQGNSA. The CDR3 region is CASSSGQVRYGYTF. The CDR3 nucleotides read TGTGCCAGCAGCAGTGGACAGGTGCGCTATGGCTACACCTTC.

This clone was seen more than once but under ten times. The chain employs TRBV7-2 and TRBJ2-3; no clear D gene. Germline loops: CDR1 SGHTA, CDR2 FQGNSA. The CDR3 spans 14 residues. V lost 7 bases and J 4 bases, leaving 15 bases between the germline ends. CDR3 amino acids: CASTPVGASDTQYF. In DNA, the CDR3 is TGTGCCAGCACCCCCGTTGGCGCCTCAGATACGCAGTATTTT.

This rearrangement joins TRBV7-9 to TRBJ1-1; the D is unclear. CDR3 length: 13 amino acids. With 5 bases removed from V and 4 bases from J, the gap between germline ends came to 11 bases. The V gene's germline CDR1 is SEHNR and CDR2 FQNEAQ (reference sequence). Here the CDR3 reads CASSPGRGTEAFF. The CDR3 region has the DNA TGTGCCAGCAGCCCCGGTCGGGGCACTGAAGCTTTCTTT.

This clone came up a few times. J is TRBJ1-2 and V is TRBV29-1; D is uncertain. The CDR3 sequence is 13 residues long. V shed 3 bases and J shed 5 bases, with 13 bases lying between them. The germline V gene has CDR1 SQVTM and CDR2 ANQGSEA. This CDR3 is CSVEFELGYGYTF. CDR3 nucleotides: TGCAGCGTTGAGTTCGAGTTAGGGTATGGCTACACCTTC.